This T cell receptor (beta chain) was recorded in a study of cytomegalovirus exposure and HLA in healthy donors. Germline V lookup: CDR1 SGDLS, CDR2 YYNGEE. Trimming at V came to 2 bases and at J to 1 base, leaving 4 bases not matched to a gene. This CDR3 has 15 amino acids. Produced via immunoSEQ multiplex PCR; TCRdb's table is partial and in-frame only. Of approximately 170,000 clones listed, 85% are singletons. The donors were part of the approximately 130-subject validation cohort, which stood apart from the roughly 730-subject first cohort. Study outcomes and limitations: In vitro testing confirmed a few CMV-associated chains as specific for CMV antigens. Both high specificity and high sensitivity reportedly marked the classifier's diagnosis of cytomegalovirus status.

With respect to this clone: The target antigen is unknown.

The sequence derives from a man aged 18 to 29 in good health and CMV-seropositive. Sequenced: PBMCs. This chain connects TRBV9 to TRBJ1-1; 8 nucleotides agree with TRBD1. This CDR3 is CASSVTTGANTEAFF. CDR3 nucleotide sequence: TGTGCCAGCAGCGTTACGACAGGGGCGAACACTGAAGCTTTCTTT.